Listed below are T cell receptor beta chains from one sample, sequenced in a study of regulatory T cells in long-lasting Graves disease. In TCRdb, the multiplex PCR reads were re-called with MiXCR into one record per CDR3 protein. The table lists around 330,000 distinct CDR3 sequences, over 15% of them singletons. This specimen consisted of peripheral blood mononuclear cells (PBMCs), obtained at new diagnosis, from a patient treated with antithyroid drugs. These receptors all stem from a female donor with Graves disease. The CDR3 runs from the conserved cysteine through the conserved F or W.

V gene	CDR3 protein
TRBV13	CASSLGGRGTYNEQFF
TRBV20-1	CSAKFLTSETYEQYF
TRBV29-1	CSHRRAGDTDTQYF
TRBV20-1	CSAVATSSYNEQFF
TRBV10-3	CAIREQGAGSNQPQHF
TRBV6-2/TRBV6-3	CASRDERGGNEQFF
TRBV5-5	CASSFSPSGSSYEQYF
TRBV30	CAWSPRQGNGYTF
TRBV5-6	CASSLVARGRYEQYF
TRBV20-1	CSARDWQGGTGELFF
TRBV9	CASSVVASGGNGYTF
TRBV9	CASSGDPNGEQFF
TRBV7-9	CASSLATEEGNEQFF
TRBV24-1	CATSDLDFLHGYTF
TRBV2	CAGITPTSGTSYEQYF